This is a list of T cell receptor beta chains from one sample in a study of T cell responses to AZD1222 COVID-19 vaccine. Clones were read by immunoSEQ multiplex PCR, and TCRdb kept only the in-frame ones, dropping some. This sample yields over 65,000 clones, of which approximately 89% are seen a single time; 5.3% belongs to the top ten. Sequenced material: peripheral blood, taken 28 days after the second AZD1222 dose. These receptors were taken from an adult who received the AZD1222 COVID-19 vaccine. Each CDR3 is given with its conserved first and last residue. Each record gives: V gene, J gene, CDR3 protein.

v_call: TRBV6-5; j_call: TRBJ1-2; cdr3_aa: CASSRGTENIYGYTF
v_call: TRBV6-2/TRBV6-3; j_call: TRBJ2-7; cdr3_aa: CASSRQGGNYEQYF
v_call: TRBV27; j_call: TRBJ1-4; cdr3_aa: CASSFWGSNEKLFF
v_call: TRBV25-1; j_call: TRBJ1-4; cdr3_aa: CASSEVYGFGEKLFF
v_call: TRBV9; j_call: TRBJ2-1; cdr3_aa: CASSVWTGGYSEQFF
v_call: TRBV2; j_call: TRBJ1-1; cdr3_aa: CASRGDRAFMNTEAFF
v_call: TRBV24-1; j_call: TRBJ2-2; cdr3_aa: CATSDSGDNTGELFF
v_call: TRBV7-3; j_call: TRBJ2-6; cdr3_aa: CASSPLGSGANVLTF
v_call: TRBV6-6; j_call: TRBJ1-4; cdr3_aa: CASSYSGGFNEKLFF
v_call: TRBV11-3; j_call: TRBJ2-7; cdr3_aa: CASSLSDTTSYEQYF
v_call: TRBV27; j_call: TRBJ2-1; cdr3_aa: CASRSGGEQFF
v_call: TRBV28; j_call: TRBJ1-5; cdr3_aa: CASRATYSNQPQHF
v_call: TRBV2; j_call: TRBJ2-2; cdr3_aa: CASSEDYHTGELFF
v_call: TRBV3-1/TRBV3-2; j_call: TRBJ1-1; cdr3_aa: CASSQRTGEAFF
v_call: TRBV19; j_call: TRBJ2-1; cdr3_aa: CASSIDIASGSYNEQFF
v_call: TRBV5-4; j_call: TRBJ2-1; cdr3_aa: CASSGIGGSGVNEQFF
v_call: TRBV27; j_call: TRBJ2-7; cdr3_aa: CASSLLSSYEQYF
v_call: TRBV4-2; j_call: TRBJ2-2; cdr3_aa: CASSQALSSSGGAFATGELFF
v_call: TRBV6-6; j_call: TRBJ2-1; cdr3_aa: CASSPQGRLYNEQFF
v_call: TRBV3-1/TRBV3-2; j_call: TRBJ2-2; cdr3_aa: CASSLRPPGTINTGELFF